The sequence of this TCR beta chain was determined in a study of blood T cells in healthy people across ages. The study's findings and limits: One million T cells yielded diversity estimates that were considered underestimates.

With a J-beta primer mix and a sample-barcoded 5' primer, a second PCR ran 7 to 11 cycles. MiXCR was run by TCRdb on the 5' RACE reads, yielding one entry per CDR3 protein. Seen here are 800,000 to 900,000 distinct CDR3 sequences, under 80% observed once, and the top ten hold 28%. Details on this clonotype: Its antigen remains unknown.

The CDR3 runs to 15 residues. CDR1 and CDR2 (germline): DFQATT, SNEGSKA (reference sequence). Trimming at V came to 6 bases and at J to 0 bases, leaving 5 bases not matched to a gene. Per-sample yields of isolated PBMCs were at least 6 million. This TCR was recovered from a man younger than 40 in good health. V and J are TRBV20-1 and TRBJ2-3; 11 bases map to TRBD2. The specimen was blood. The chain's CDR3 is CSAHSGGASTDTQYF. CDR3 bases: TGCAGTGCGCATAGCGGGGGGGCCAGCACAGATACGCAGTATTTT.